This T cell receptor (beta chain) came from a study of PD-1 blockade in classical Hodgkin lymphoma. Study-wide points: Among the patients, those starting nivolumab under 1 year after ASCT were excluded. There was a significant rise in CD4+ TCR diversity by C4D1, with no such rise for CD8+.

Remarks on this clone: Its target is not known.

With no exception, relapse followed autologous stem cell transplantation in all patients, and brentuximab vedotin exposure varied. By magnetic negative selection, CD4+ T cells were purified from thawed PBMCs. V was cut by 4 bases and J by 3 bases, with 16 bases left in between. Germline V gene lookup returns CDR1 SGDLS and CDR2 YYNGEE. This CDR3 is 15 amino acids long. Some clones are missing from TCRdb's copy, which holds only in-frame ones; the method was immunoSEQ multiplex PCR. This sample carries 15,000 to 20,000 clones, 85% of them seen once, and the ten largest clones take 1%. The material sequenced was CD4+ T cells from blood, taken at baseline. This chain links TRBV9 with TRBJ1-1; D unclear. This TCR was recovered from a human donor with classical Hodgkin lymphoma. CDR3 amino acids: CASSPRGGWDTEAFF. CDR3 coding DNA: TGTGCCAGCAGCCCCCGGGGAGGGTGGGACACTGAAGCTTTCTTT. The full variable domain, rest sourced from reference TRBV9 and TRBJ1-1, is DSGVTQTPKHLITATGQRVTLRCSPRSGDLSVYWYQQSLDQGLQFLIQYYNGEERAKGNILERFSAQQFPDLHSELNLSSLELGDSALYFCASSPRGGWDTEAFFGQGTRLTVV.